These 4 T cell receptor beta chains share one sample of origin, sequenced in a study of blood T cells in healthy people across ages (dated by TCRdb to the mid-2010s). Library creation used 5' RACE. The reads were generated on an Illumina HiSeq 2500. A second PCR of roughly 6 to 12 cycles was run with a J-beta primer mix and a sample-barcoded 5' primer. TCRdb reanalyzed the raw reads on its own, using fastp at Q25 for trimming and MiXCR for clone calling, and kept in-frame beta chains. CDR3 protein duplicates are merged, each entry listing the most common genes and DNA. This sample is represented by 750,000 to 1,000,000 distinct CDR3 sequences; 25% to 30% of them were singletons. The ten largest clones capture about 9.4% of the sample. These data are also associated with another study on T cells of mothers and their children.

The sequenced sample consisted of blood. These receptors were taken from a woman between 35 and 50 years old in good health.

The V call is TRBV20-1, the J call TRBJ1-1; no clear D gene. Germline lookup yields CDR1 DFQATT and CDR2 SNEGSKA (reference sequence). Trimming shortened V by 6 bases and J by 3 bases, and 8 bases separated the two germline ends. The CDR3 totals 11 residues. The CDR3 here is CSAFGDTEAFF. The DNA of the CDR3 is TGCAGTGCCTTTGGGGACACTGAAGCTTTCTTT.

V usage is TRBV28 and J usage is TRBJ2-3; the D is unclear. The CDR3 covers 15 residues. V gave up 3 bases and J gave up 1 base, with 11 bases separating them. Germline CDR1 MDHEN, CDR2 SYDVKM. The CDR3 DNA sequence: TGTGCCAGCAGTTTTGGTGTTATCCGCACAGATACGCAGTATTTT. Amino acid sequence: CASSFGVIRTDTQYF. Full variable domain (remainder filled in from reference TRBV28 and TRBJ2-3): DVKVTQSSRYLVKRTGEKVFLECVQDMDHENMFWYRQDPGLGLRLIYFSYDVKMKEKGDIPEGYSVSREKKERFSLILESASTNQTSMYLCASSFGVIRTDTQYFGPGTRLTVL.

The chain links TRBV7-9 to TRBJ2-7, with D possibly being TRBD2 (6 bases). Germline lookup yields CDR1 SEHNR and CDR2 FQNEAQ (reference sequence). This CDR3 region has 16 residues. V was pared by 5 bases and J by 1 base, with 18 bases between. The CDR3 DNA follows: TGTGCCAGCAGCCGAATCTCGCGGGGTTCTTCCTACGAGCAGTACTTC. Its translation: CASSRISRGSSYEQYF.

This clonotype was recorded many times. A much larger clone differs from this one at a single base, so this may be a read error. J is TRBJ2-4 and V is TRBV20-1, with D maybe TRBD1 (5 bases). Trimming pared 3 bases from V and 13 bases from J, leaving 25 bases between. From germline, CDR1 is DFQATT and CDR2 SNEGSKA (reference sequence). There are 15 residues in the CDR3. Written as DNA, the CDR3 is TGCAGTGCTAGGGCTGACAGCCAACTCTACAATGAGCAGTACTTC. This gives the protein CSARADSQLYNEQYF.